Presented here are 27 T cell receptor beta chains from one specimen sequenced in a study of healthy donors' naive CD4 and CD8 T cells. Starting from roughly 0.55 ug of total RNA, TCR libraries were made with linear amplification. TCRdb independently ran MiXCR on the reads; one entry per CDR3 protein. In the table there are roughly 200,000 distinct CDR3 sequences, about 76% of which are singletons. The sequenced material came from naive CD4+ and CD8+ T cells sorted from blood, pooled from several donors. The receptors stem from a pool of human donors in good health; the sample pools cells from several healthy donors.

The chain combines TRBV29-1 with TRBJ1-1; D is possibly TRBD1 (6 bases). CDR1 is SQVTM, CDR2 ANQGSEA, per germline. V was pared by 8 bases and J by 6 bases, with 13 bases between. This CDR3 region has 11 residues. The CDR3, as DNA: TGCAGCACCCACAGGGACGCTGAAGCTTTCTTT. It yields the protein CSTHRDAEAFF.

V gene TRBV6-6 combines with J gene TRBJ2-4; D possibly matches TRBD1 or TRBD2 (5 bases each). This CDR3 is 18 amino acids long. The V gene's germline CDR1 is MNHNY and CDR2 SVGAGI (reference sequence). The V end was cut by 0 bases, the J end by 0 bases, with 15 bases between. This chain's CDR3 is CASSYSSGKGLAKNIQYF. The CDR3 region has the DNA TGTGCCAGCAGTTACTCTTCGGGGAAGGGGTTAGCCAAAAACATTCAGTACTTC.

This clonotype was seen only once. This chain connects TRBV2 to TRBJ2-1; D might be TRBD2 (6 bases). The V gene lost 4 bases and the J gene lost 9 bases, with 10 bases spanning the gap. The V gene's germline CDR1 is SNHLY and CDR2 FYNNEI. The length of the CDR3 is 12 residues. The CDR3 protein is CASSVRETEQFF. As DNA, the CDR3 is TGTGCCAGCAGTGTCCGGGAGACTGAGCAGTTCTTC.

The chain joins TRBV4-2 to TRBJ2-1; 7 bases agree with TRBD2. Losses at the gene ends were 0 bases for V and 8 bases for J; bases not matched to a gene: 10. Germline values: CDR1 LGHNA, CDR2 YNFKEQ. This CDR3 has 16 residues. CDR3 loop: CASSQERTGGLYEQFF. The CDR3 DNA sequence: TGTGCCAGCAGCCAAGAAAGGACGGGAGGCCTATATGAGCAGTTCTTC.

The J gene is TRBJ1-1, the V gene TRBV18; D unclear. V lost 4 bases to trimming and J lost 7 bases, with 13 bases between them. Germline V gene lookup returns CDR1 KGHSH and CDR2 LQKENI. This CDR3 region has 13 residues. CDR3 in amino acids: CASSRAKFGEAFF. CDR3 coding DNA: TGTGCCAGCTCACGCGCAAAATTCGGTGAAGCTTTCTTT.

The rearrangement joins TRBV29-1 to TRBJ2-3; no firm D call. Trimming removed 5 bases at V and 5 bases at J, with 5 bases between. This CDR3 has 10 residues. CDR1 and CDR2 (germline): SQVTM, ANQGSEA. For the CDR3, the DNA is TGCAGCGTTAGCGAAGATACGCAGTATTTT. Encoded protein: CSVSEDTQYF.

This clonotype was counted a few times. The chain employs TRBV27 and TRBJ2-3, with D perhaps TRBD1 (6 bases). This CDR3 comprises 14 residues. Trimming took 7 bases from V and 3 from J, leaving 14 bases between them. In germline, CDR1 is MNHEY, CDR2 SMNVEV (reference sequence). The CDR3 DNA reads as TGTGCCAGCACCATACAGGGAGCTACAGATACGCAGTATTTT. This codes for CASTIQGATDTQYF.

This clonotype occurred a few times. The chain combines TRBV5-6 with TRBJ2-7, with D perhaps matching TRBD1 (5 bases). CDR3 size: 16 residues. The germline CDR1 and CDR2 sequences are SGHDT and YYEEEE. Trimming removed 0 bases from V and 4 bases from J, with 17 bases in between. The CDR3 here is CASSLEAGARRYEQYF. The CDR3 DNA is TGTGCCAGCAGCTTGGAGGCTGGGGCGCGACGTTACGAGCAGTACTTC.

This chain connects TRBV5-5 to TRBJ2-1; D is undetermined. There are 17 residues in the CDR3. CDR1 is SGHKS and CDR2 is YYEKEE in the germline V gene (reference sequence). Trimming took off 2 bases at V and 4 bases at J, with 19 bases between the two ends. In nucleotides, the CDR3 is TGTGCCAGCAGCTTCCCCAACACCCTTGGGGATTACAATGAGCAGTTCTTC. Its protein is CASSFPNTLGDYNEQFF.

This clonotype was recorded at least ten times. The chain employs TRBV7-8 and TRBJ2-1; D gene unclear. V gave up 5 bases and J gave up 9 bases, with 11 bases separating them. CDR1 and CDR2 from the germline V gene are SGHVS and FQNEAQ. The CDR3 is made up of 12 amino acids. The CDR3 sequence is CASSLSMGEQFF. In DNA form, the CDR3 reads TGTGCCAGCAGCCTGTCTATGGGTGAGCAGTTCTTC.

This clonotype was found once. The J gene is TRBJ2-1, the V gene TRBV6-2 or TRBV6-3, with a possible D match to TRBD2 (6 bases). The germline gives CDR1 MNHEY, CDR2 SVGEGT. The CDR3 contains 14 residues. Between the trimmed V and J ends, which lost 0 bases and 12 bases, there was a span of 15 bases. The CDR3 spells CASSYSRGTPGQFF. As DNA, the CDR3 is TGTGCCAGCAGTTACTCTCGCGGGACTCCGGGGCAGTTCTTC.

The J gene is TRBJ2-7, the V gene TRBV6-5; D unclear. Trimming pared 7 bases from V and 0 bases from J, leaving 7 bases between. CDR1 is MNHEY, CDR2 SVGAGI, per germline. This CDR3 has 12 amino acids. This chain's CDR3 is CASMDGSYEQYF. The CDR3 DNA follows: TGTGCCAGCATGGATGGCTCCTACGAGCAGTACTTC.

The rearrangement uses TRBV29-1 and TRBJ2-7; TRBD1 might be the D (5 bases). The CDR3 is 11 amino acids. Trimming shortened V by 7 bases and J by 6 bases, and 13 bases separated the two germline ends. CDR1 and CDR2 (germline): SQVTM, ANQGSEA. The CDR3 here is CSGTGMGEQYF. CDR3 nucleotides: TGCAGCGGAACAGGAATGGGCGAGCAGTACTTC.

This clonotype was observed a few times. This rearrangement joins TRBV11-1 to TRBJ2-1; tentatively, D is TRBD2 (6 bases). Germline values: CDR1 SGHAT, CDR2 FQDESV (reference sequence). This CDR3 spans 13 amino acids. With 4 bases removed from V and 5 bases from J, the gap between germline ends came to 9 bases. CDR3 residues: CASSSGLDNEQFF. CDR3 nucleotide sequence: TGTGCCAGCAGCTCGGGACTCGACAATGAGCAGTTCTTC.

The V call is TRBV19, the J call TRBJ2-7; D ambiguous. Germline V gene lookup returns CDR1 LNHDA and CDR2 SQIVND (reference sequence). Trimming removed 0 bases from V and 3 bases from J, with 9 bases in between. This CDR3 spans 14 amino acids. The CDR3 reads CASSIDTVSYEQYF. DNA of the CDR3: TGTGCCAGTAGTATAGACACGGTGAGCTACGAGCAGTACTTC.

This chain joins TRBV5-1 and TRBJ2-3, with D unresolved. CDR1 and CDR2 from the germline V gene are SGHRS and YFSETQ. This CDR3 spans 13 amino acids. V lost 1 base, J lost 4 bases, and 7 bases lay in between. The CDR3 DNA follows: TGCGCCAGCAGCTTGAAGCATTCAGATACGCAGTATTTT. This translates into CASSLKHSDTQYF.

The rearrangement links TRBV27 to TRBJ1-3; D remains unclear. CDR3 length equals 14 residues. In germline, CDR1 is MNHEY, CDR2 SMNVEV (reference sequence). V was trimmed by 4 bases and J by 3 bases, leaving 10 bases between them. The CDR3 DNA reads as TGTGCCAGCAGTTCCACGACGAGTGGAAACACCATATATTTT. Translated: CASSSTTSGNTIYF.

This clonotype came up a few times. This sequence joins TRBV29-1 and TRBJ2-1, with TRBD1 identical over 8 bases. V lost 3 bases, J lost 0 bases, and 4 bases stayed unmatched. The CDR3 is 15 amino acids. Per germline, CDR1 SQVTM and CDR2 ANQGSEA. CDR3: CSVEGDRSSYNEQFF. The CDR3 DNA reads TGCAGCGTTGAGGGGGACAGGAGCTCCTACAATGAGCAGTTCTTC.

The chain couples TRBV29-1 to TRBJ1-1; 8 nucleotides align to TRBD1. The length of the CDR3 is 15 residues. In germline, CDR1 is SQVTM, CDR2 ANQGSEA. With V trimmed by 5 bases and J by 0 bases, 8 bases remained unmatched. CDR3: CSVNGDRGLNTEAFF. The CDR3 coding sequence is TGCAGCGTTAACGGCGACAGGGGCTTGAACACTGAAGCTTTCTTT.

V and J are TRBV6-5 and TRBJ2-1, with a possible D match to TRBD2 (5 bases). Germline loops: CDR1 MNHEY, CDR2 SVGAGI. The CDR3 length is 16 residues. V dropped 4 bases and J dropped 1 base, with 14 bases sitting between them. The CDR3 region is CASSSTSGKSYNEQFF. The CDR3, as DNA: TGTGCCAGCAGTTCCACCTCCGGGAAGTCCTACAATGAGCAGTTCTTC.

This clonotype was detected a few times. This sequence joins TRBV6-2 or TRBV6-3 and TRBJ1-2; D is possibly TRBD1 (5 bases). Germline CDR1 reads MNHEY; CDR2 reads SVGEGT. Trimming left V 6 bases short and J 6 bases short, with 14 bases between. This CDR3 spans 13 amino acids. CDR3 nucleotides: TGTGCCAGCAGCGGCCGGGGGAATGATGGCTACACCTTC. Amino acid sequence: CASSGRGNDGYTF.

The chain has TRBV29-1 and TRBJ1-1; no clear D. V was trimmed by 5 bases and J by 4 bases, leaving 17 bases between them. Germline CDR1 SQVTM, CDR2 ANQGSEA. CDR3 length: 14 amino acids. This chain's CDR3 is CSVHQDRRGTEAFF. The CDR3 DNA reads TGCAGCGTTCATCAGGACCGGAGAGGCACTGAAGCTTTCTTT.

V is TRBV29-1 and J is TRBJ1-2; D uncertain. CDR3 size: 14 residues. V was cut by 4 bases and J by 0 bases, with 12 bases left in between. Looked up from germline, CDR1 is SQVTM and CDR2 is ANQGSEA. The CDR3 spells CSVAWAEANYGYTF. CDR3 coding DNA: TGCAGCGTTGCATGGGCAGAAGCTAACTATGGCTACACCTTC.

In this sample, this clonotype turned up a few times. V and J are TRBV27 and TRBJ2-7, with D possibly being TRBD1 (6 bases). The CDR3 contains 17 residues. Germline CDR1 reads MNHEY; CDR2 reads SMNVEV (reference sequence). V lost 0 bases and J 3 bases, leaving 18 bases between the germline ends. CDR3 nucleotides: TGTGCCAGCAGTTTATCGGGCAGGGGATCGAGGATCTACGAGCAGTACTTC. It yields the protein CASSLSGRGSRIYEQYF.

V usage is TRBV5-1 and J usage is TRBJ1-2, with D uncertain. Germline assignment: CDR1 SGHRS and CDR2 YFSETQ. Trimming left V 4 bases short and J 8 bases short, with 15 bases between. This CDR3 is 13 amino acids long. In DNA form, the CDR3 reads TGCGCCAGCAGCCTACGCGAGAACGCCGGCTACACCTTC. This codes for CASSLRENAGYTF.

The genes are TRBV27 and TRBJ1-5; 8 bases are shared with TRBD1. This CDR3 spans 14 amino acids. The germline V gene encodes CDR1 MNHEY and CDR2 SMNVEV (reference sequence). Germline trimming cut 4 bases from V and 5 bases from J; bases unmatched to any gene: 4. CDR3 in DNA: TGTGCCAGCAGTTCATACAGGGGGGATCAGCCCCAGCATTTT. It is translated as CASSSYRGDQPQHF.

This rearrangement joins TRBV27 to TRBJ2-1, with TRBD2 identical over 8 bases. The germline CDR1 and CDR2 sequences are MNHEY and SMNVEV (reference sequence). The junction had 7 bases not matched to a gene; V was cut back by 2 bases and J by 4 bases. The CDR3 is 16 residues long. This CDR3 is CASSLIITSGYNEQFF. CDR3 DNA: TGTGCCAGCAGTTTAATCATCACTAGCGGTTACAATGAGCAGTTCTTC.